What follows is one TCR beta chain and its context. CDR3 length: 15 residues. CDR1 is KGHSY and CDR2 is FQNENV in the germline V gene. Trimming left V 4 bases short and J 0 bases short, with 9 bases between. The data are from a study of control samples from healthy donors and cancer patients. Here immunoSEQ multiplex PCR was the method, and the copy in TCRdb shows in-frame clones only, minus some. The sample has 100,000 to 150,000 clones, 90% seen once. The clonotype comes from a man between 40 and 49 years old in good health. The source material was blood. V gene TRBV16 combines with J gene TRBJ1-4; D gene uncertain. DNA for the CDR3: TGTGCCAGCAGCCCCGACCTCACAACTAATGAAAAACTGTTTTTT. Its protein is CASSPDLTTNEKLFF.